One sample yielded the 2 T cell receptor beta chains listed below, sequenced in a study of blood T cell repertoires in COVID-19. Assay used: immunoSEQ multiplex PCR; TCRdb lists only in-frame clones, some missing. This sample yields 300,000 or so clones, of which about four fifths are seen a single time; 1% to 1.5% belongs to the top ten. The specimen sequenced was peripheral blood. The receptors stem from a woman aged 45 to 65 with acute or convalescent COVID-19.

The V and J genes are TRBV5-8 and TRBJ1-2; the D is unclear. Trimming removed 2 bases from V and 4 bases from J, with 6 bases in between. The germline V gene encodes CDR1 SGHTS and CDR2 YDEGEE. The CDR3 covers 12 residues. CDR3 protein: CASSFGSYGYTF. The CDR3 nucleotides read TGTGCCAGCAGCTTCGGGTCCTATGGCTACACCTTC. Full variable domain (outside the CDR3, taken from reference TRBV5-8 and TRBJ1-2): EAGVTQSPTHLIKTRGQQATLRCSPISGHTSVYWYQQALGLGLQFLLWYDEGEERNRGNFPPRFSGRQFPNYSSELNVNALELEDSALYLCASSFGSYGYTFGSGTRLTVV.

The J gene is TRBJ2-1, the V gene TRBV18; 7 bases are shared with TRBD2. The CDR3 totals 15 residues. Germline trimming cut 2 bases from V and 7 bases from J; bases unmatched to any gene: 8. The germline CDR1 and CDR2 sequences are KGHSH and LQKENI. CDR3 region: CASSPAIAGSNEQFF. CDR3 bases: TGTGCCAGCTCACCAGCCATAGCGGGTTCGAATGAGCAGTTCTTC.